These T cell receptor beta chains were read from a single sample in a study of vaccination and CD4 T cells after COVID-19. The antigens of these receptors remain unknown. Each CDR3 protein gets one entry after TCRdb re-called the PCR reads with MiXCR. Among approximately 20,000 distinct CDR3 sequences listed, around 48% were seen once. The sequencing input was CD4+ T cells from blood, cultured in vitro. These receptors all come from a human donor who had recovered from COVID-19. The CDR3 runs from the conserved cysteine through the conserved F or W. A D gene is named only where the DNA matches it firmly. The size entry is marked missing in some rows and otherwise reads once, few, many or a size class.

V	D	size	J	DNA	CDR3
TRBV20-1	TRBD2	few	TRBJ2-1	TGCAGTGCTAGTTTACTAGCGGGGGAACTGCAGTTCTTC	CSASLLAGELQFF
TRBV20-1	.	.	TRBJ2-2	TGCAGTGCTAGACATAGGGGCCGGACCGGGGAGCTGTTTTTT	CSARHRGRTGELFF
TRBV30	.	once	TRBJ1-6	TGTGCCTGGAGTGAGGGGCACAATAATTCACCCCTCCACTTT	CAWSEGHNNSPLHF
TRBV2	.	.	TRBJ2-3	TGTGCCAGCAGTGGAGGTAGCGCCTCTAGCACAGATACGCAGTATTTT	CASSGGSASSTDTQYF
TRBV7-3	.	once	TRBJ2-2	TGTGCCAGCAGCTTAAGGGGTGGTGGGCAAATCGGGGAGCTGTTTTTT	CASSLRGGGQIGELFF
TRBV4-3	.	.	TRBJ1-2	TGCGCCAGCAGCCAAGGCCAGGGAGTTTGGGGCTACACCTTC	CASSQGQGVWGYTF
TRBV27	.	.	TRBJ2-1	TGTGCCAGCAGTTCGAGGATGGGCAATGAGCAGTTCTTC	CASSSRMGNEQFF
TRBV12-3/TRBV12-4	.	few	TRBJ1-5	TGTGCCAGCAGTTTAAGTTACGCAACTAGCAATCAGCCCCAGCATTTT	CASSLSYATSNQPQHF
TRBV11-2	TRBD1	.	TRBJ2-7	TGTGCCAGCAGCTCGCCGGGACAGGGTACCAACGAGCAGTACTTC	CASSSPGQGTNEQYF
TRBV2	TRBD1	.	TRBJ1-5	TGTGCCAGCAGGGGGACAGGGGGGCTATTCAATCAGCCCCAGCATTTT	CASRGTGGLFNQPQHF
TRBV14	.	.	TRBJ1-1	TGTGCCAGCAGCGCGTTTGGTGGGGGTGAAGCTTTCTTT	CASSAFGGGEAFF
TRBV6-2/TRBV6-3	TRBD2	few	TRBJ2-3	TGTGCCAGCAGTTACAGGCGACTAGCGGGAGGCCCCTCGAATACGCAGTATTTT	CASSYRRLAGGPSNTQYF
TRBV2	.	.	TRBJ1-1	TGTGCCAGCAGAAGGGCCCAGGGGACTACTGAAGCTTTCTTT	CASRRAQGTTEAFF
TRBV19	.	few	TRBJ1-5	TGTGCCAGTAGTATAGATCTATTCCGGCCCCAGCATTTT	CASSIDLFRPQHF
TRBV20-1	.	.	TRBJ2-4	TGCAGTGCGGCCCCGGGACTGATGGGCAAAAACATTCAGTACTTC	CSAAPGLMGKNIQYF
TRBV6-1	.	.	TRBJ1-4	TGTGCCAGCCGGGGGGCGTGGAATGAAAAACTGTTTTTT	CASRGAWNEKLFF
TRBV20-1	TRBD1	few	TRBJ2-5	TGCAGTGCGCCCGGGGAGGACAGGGAGGAGACCCAGTACTTC	CSAPGEDREETQYF
TRBV6-1	TRBD2	.	TRBJ2-6	TGTGCCAGCAGTGAATCCTTTCCGGGGACTAGCGGCTCTGGGGCCAACGTCCTGACTTTC	CASSESFPGTSGSGANVLTF
TRBV20-1	.	.	TRBJ1-1	TGCAGTGCTAGAGATGGGACGGATGAAGCTTTCTTT	CSARDGTDEAFF
TRBV6-2/TRBV6-3	TRBD1	.	TRBJ1-1	TGTGCCAGCAGTTCTCCGGGACAGGTGAACACTGAAGCTTTCTTT	CASSSPGQVNTEAFF
TRBV2	.	few	TRBJ2-5	TGTGCCAGCAGTAGGAACAGACAAGAGACCCAGTACTTC	CASSRNRQETQYF
TRBV7-2	TRBD1	.	TRBJ2-7	TGTGCCAGCAGCTGGGGGGGGACAGGGTCCTACGAGCAGTACTTC	CASSWGGTGSYEQYF
TRBV20-1	.	few	TRBJ2-7	TGCAGTGCTCAACGGGGGAGCTCCTACGAGCAGTACTTC	CSAQRGSSYEQYF
TRBV5-4	TRBD1	.	TRBJ2-5	TGTGCCAGCAGCACGCAGGGGGCACGGCGGGAGACCCAGTACTTC	CASSTQGARRETQYF
TRBV2	TRBD2	.	TRBJ2-5	TGTGCCAGCAGTGCCGGGACTAGCAGGGAGACCCAGTACTTC	CASSAGTSRETQYF
TRBV20-1	.	.	TRBJ1-2	TGCAGTGCTAGATTGGGCAGGGGTCACGGCTACACCTTC	CSARLGRGHGYTF
TRBV11-3	TRBD2	.	TRBJ2-3	TGTGCCAGCAGCTTAGTAGCGGGGGGAGATACGCAGTATTTT	CASSLVAGGDTQYF
TRBV7-2	.	.	TRBJ2-7	TGTGCCAGCAGCTCCCGGGTTAGCTACTACGAGCAGTACTTC	CASSSRVSYYEQYF
TRBV11-2	.	once	TRBJ1-2	TGTGCCAGCAGCTTAGGTGCCTCCCGCGGCTATGGCTACACCTTC	CASSLGASRGYGYTF
TRBV19	TRBD1	.	TRBJ2-1	TGTGCCAGTAGTAAACAGGGGCCATACAATGAGCAGTTCTTC	CASSKQGPYNEQFF
TRBV6-1	.	.	TRBJ1-1	TGTGCCTGCTACCGGCGGGAGGACACTGAAGCTTTCTTT	CACYRREDTEAFF
TRBV28	.	.	TRBJ1-2	TGTGCCAGTCAGGGGAATGGCTACACCTTC	CASQGNGYTF
TRBV6-1	.	.	TRBJ2-1	TGTGCCAGCAGTGAATCGATAGGGGGGTATAATGAGCAGTTCTTC	CASSESIGGYNEQFF
TRBV20-1	.	.	TRBJ2-7	TGCAGTGCTAGAGAATCCGGGACAACCTACGAGCAGTACTTC	CSARESGTTYEQYF
TRBV20-1	.	.	TRBJ1-6	TGCAGTGCTAGAGATGAGAGGGGACTCTCCTATAATTCACCCCTCCACTTT	CSARDERGLSYNSPLHF
TRBV12-3/TRBV12-4	.	.	TRBJ2-1	TGTGCCAGCAGGCTAGCCCTAGGTTACAATGAGCAGTTCTTC	CASRLALGYNEQFF